These 16 T cell receptor beta chains were sequenced from one sample in a study of T cells after somatic rescue of genetic block (dated by TCRdb to the early 2020s). The library was obtained by the immunoSEQ multiplex PCR assay. TCRdb stores this immuneACCESS table with in-frame sequences only. Part of the clones is absent; in the studies checked, under half of the shortfall reflects unresolved V genes, and no reason is known for the rest. Counted in this sample were 13,000 or so clones; 65% to 75% of them appeared once. Just under 20% of the sample is in the top ten clones. The specimen sequenced was peripheral blood mononuclear cells (PBMCs). These receptors were collected from a boy aged 10-17 years.

In its sample, this clone was seen a few times. V is TRBV27 and J is TRBJ1-4, with TRBD1 matching over 11 bases. Germline V gives CDR1 MNHEY, CDR2 SMNVEV (reference sequence). The CDR3 sequence is 15 residues long. Trimming cost V 3 bases and J 11 bases; bases outside gene matches: 8. CDR3 sequence reads: CASSFVPGQGDKLFF. CDR3 in DNA: TGTGCCAGCAGTTTCGTCCCGGGACAGGGGGACAAACTGTTTTTT.

The chain carries TRBV19 and TRBJ1-1; TRBD1 agrees at 10 bases. Germline CDR1 reads LNHDA; CDR2 reads SQIVND (reference sequence). This CDR3 is 17 amino acids long. V was clipped by 2 bases and J by 0 bases; unmatched bases: 6. The CDR3 loop is CASSISTDRGLNTEAFF. CDR3 in DNA: TGTGCCAGTAGTATATCAACCGACAGGGGGCTGAACACTGAAGCTTTCTTT.

This clone came up once. V usage is TRBV7-3 and J usage is TRBJ2-7, with a possible D match to TRBD2 (5 bases). The V end was cut by 4 bases, the J end by 1 base, with 8 bases between. This CDR3 has 13 amino acids. Germline CDR1 reads SGHTA; CDR2 reads FQGTGA. This CDR3 reads CASSYGDSYEQYF. The CDR3 region has the DNA TGTGCCAGCAGCTACGGGGATTCCTACGAGCAGTACTTC.

The rearrangement joins TRBV7-3 to TRBJ2-3, with TRBD2 identical over 15 bases. Germline assignment: CDR1 SGHTA and CDR2 FQGTGA. This CDR3 is 19 amino acids long. The J segment lost 2 bases and the V segment lost 6 bases, leaving 12 bases of the junction unmatched. The chain's CDR3 is CASSRGLAGGFPVTDTQYF. The DNA of the CDR3 is TGTGCCAGCAGTCGGGGACTAGCGGGAGGTTTTCCGGTCACAGATACGCAGTATTTT.

The chain links TRBV11-2 to TRBJ2-5, with D unclear. With 2 bases removed from V and 4 bases from J, the gap between germline ends came to 20 bases. The CDR3 runs to 17 residues. Germline assignment: CDR1 SGHAT and CDR2 FQNNGV. CDR3 region: CASSLLTSGPPRETQYF. As DNA, the CDR3 is TGTGCCAGCAGCTTACTTACCTCGGGCCCCCCAAGAGAGACCCAGTACTTC. The full variable domain, rest sourced from reference TRBV11-2 and TRBJ2-5, is EAGVAQSPRYKIIEKRQSVAFWCNPISGHATLYWYQQILGQGPKLLIQFQNNGVVDDSQLPKDRFSAERLKGVDSTLKIQPAKLEDSAVYLCASSLLTSGPPRETQYFGPGTRLLVL.

This clone was recorded once. The rearrangement joins TRBV30 to TRBJ1-4, with TRBD1 matching over 8 bases. Germline CDR1 is GTSNPN and CDR2 is SVGIG (reference sequence). The CDR3 runs to 19 residues. Trimming took 0 bases from V and 8 from J; bases not matched to a gene: 20. This CDR3 reads CAWSVRGRGRKYGWEKLFF. DNA for the CDR3: TGTGCCTGGAGTGTACGAGGCAGGGGGCGAAAATATGGATGGGAAAAACTGTTTTTT.

This clone has just one count. V is TRBV7-9 and J is TRBJ2-2; no reliable D call. Germline V gene data show CDR1 as SEHNR and CDR2 as FQNEAQ (reference sequence). Trimming stripped 2 bases from V and 5 bases from J, with 18 bases between. There are 17 residues in the CDR3. The CDR3 region is CASSLRAGLGKTGELFF. The CDR3, as DNA: TGTGCCAGCAGCTTAAGAGCAGGCCTAGGGAAAACCGGGGAGCTGTTTTTT. Filled out from reference TRBV7-9 and TRBJ2-2, the complete variable domain reads DTGVSQNPRHKITKRGQNVTFRCDPISEHNRLYWYRQTLGQGPEFLTYFQNEAQLEKSRLLSDRFSAERPKGSFSTLEIQRTEQGDSAMYLCASSLRAGLGKTGELFFGEGSRLTVL.

The CDR3 is CASSRRYGYTF. As DNA, the CDR3 is TGTGCCAGCAGCCGACGCTATGGCTACACCTTC. The genes are TRBV11-2 and TRBJ1-2; D ambiguous. CDR3 length: 11 residues. Trimming pared 5 bases from V and 4 bases from J, leaving 5 bases between. The germline CDR1 and CDR2 sequences are SGHAT and FQNNGV.

The chain couples TRBV15 to TRBJ2-5; a possible D gene is TRBD1 (6 bases). The CDR3 extends over 14 amino acids. From germline, CDR1 is LNHNV and CDR2 YYDKDF (reference sequence). Trimming stripped 6 bases from V and 4 bases from J, with 15 bases between. The CDR3 region has the DNA TGTGCCACCAGACAGAGCAGGGGAGCAGAGACCCAGTACTTC. Translated: CATRQSRGAETQYF.

This clone has just one count. This chain joins TRBV30 and TRBJ2-7; 8 nucleotides match TRBD1. The CDR3 is 14 amino acids. V was clipped by 3 bases and J by 3 bases; unmatched bases: 7. CDR1 is GTSNPN, CDR2 SVGIG, per germline (reference sequence). CDR3 nucleotides: TGTGCCTGGAGGAGGACAGGGAAAGGCTACGAGCAGTACTTC. Translating it yields CAWRRTGKGYEQYF. The variable domain in full, completed from reference TRBV30 and TRBJ2-7, reads SQTIHQWPATLVQPVGSPLSLECTVEGTSNPNLYWYRQAAGRGLQLLFYSVGIGQISSEVPQNLSASRPQDRQFILSSKKLLLSDSGFYLCAWRRTGKGYEQYFGPGTRLTVT.

This chain uses TRBV7-9 with TRBJ2-2, with TRBD1 matching over 8 bases. The CDR3 runs 16 residues. V was pared by 7 bases and J by 2 bases, with 9 bases of the junction left unmatched. The germline gives CDR1 SEHNR, CDR2 FQNEAQ (reference sequence). The CDR3 region is CASTPQGATNTGELFF. CDR3 sequence (DNA): TGTGCCAGCACCCCTCAGGGGGCCACTAACACCGGGGAGCTGTTTTTT.

In its sample, this clone is large. The chain links TRBV15 to TRBJ1-4; the D gene is possibly TRBD1 (5 bases). The germline V gene has CDR1 LNHNV and CDR2 YYDKDF (reference sequence). The CDR3 has 15 amino acids. Trimming left V 0 bases short and J 7 bases short, with 12 bases between. This CDR3 reads CATSRDRGQGEKLFF. The CDR3 nucleotides read TGTGCCACCAGCAGAGATAGAGGGCAGGGTGAAAAACTGTTTTTT.

This clone has only a few counts. This sequence joins TRBV6-5 and TRBJ2-7, with 7 bases identical to TRBD1. CDR1 is MNHEY, CDR2 SVGAGI, per germline. CDR3 length: 16 residues. J gave up 3 bases and V 0 bases, and 8 bases lay outside the gene matches. In DNA, the CDR3 is TGTGCCAGCAGTTACTCGAGCACAGGGGTTTTCTACGAGCAGTACTTC. Amino acids: CASSYSSTGVFYEQYF.

The CDR3 protein is CASSLVSIQPQHF. CDR3 sequence (DNA): TGTGCCAGCAGCTTGGTCTCTATTCAGCCCCAGCATTTT. V and J are TRBV5-8 and TRBJ1-5; D uncertain. V lost 0 bases, J lost 6 bases, and 7 bases lay in between. CDR1 is SGHTS, CDR2 YDEGEE, per germline. This CDR3 contains 13 residues.

The chain recombines TRBV18 with TRBJ1-2; 11 nucleotides agree with TRBD1. The ends lost 0 bases at V and 6 bases at J; junction bases unmatched: 6. Per the germline V gene, CDR1 is KGHSH and CDR2 is LQKENI. This CDR3 comprises 16 residues. For the CDR3, the DNA is TGTGCCAGCTCACCACCCGGGACAGGGGGGGTGCATGGCTACACCTTC. Encoded protein: CASSPPGTGGVHGYTF.

This chain connects TRBV28 to TRBJ2-3, with D unresolved. The CDR3 covers 13 residues. Germline V gene data show CDR1 as MDHEN and CDR2 as SYDVKM. V was shortened by 4 bases and J by 0 bases, with 5 bases between the two germline ends. CDR3: CASSSDSTDTQYF. The CDR3 DNA reads TGTGCCAGCAGTTCCGACAGCACAGATACGCAGTATTTT.